This is a list of T cell receptor beta chains from one sample in a study of T cell responses to AZD1222 COVID-19 vaccine. Assay: immunoSEQ multiplex PCR; the TCRdb copy retains only in-frame clones and omits some. There are fewer than 120,000 clones in the sample; approximately 90% occur only once, and roughly 7.8% lies in the top ten. Material: peripheral blood, obtained on day 0 of AZD1222 vaccination. The receptors shown here come from an adult in good health. Each CDR3 is given with its conserved first and last residue. Each record gives: D gene, V gene, clone size, J gene, CDR3 protein, CDR3 DNA. The D gene is left open where the match is weak. Rows may omit the clone size; those that give it use once, few, many or a size class.

-	TRBV3-1/TRBV3-2	-	TRBJ1-1	CASSRTGNTEAFF	TGTGCCAGCAGCCGTACAGGGAACACTGAAGCTTTCTTT
TRBD1	TRBV18	-	TRBJ2-7	CASSLGQGREQYF	TGTGCCAGCTCACTCGGACAGGGGAGAGAGCAGTACTTC
-	TRBV4-2	once	TRBJ2-2	CASSQSRSRKDSGELFF	TGTGCCAGCAGCCAGTCGAGGAGTAGAAAGGACAGCGGGGAGCTGTTTTTT
TRBD1	TRBV2	-	TRBJ1-2	CASSDGDRRGYTF	TGTGCCAGCAGTGATGGGGACAGGCGCGGCTACACCTTC
-	TRBV2	-	TRBJ2-4	CASHLETKAKNIQYF	TGTGCCAGTCATCTAGAGACAAAAGCCAAAAACATTCAGTACTTC
TRBD1	TRBV27	once	TRBJ1-1	CASRGQGARGNTEAFF	TGTGCCAGCCGCGGACAGGGGGCGAGAGGGAACACTGAAGCTTTCTTT
-	TRBV20-1	once	TRBJ2-7	CSASGQGHEQYF	TGCAGTGCTAGTGGCCAGGGGCACGAGCAGTACTTC
-	TRBV30	-	TRBJ2-1	CAWKVASSYNEQFF	TGTGCCTGGAAAGTAGCGAGCTCCTACAATGAGCAGTTCTTC
-	TRBV2	-	TRBJ1-1	CASSVPYTEAFF	TGTGCCAGCAGTGTCCCGTACACTGAAGCTTTCTTT
-	TRBV28	once	TRBJ1-3	CASSLAVSSGNTIYF	TGTGCCAGCAGTTTAGCGGTCAGCTCTGGAAACACCATATATTTT
-	TRBV18	-	TRBJ1-5	CASSPNPPTSNQPQHF	TGTGCCAGCTCACCGAATCCTCCGACGAGCAATCAGCCCCAGCATTTT
-	TRBV29-1	-	TRBJ1-1	CSVAAANTEAFF	TGCAGCGTTGCTGCAGCGAACACTGAAGCTTTCTTT
TRBD1	TRBV4-1	-	TRBJ1-2	CASREPGQGRYGYTF	TGCGCCAGCAGAGAACCGGGACAGGGACGATATGGCTACACCTTC
-	TRBV5-1	-	TRBJ2-2	CASSAGTGELFF	TGCGCCAGCAGCGCAGGCACCGGGGAGCTGTTTTTT
TRBD1	TRBV4-1	-	TRBJ1-4	CASSQEDRMEKLFF	TGCGCCAGCAGCCAAGAGGACAGGATGGAAAAACTGTTTTTT
-	TRBV19	-	TRBJ1-6	CASSSVSSYNSPLHF	TGTGCCAGTAGCTCGGTCAGCTCCTATAATTCACCCCTCCACTTT
-	TRBV30	-	TRBJ1-2	CAWSNSASYTF	TGTGCCTGGAGTAATAGCGCCAGCTACACCTTC
TRBD1	TRBV18	-	TRBJ1-2	CASSPGTDGYTF	TGTGCCAGCTCACCCGGGACAGATGGCTACACCTTC
TRBD2	TRBV19	-	TRBJ2-4	CASSIRTSGGSKNIQYF	TGTGCCAGTAGTATACGGACTAGCGGGGGGTCCAAAAACATTCAGTACTTC
TRBD1	TRBV7-9	-	TRBJ2-5	CARATGDPETQYF	TGTGCCAGGGCGACAGGGGACCCAGAGACCCAGTACTTC
TRBD1	TRBV30	-	TRBJ1-1	CAWVRQGTNTEAFF	TGTGCCTGGGTAAGACAGGGGACGAACACTGAAGCTTTCTTT
-	TRBV4-1	few	TRBJ2-2	CASSQAIWVRLNTGELFF	TGCGCCAGCAGCCAAGCGATTTGGGTTAGGCTTAACACCGGGGAGCTGTTTTTT
TRBD2	TRBV5-1	-	TRBJ2-7	CASSLVSGGGEQYF	TGCGCCAGCAGCTTGGTTAGCGGGGGCGGTGAGCAGTACTTC
-	TRBV2	once	TRBJ1-5	CASKALTGSNQPQHF	TGTGCCAGCAAAGCCCTAACAGGGAGCAATCAGCCCCAGCATTTT
-	TRBV2	-	TRBJ1-1	CASTSPLSEAFF	TGTGCCAGCACCAGCCCCCTATCTGAAGCTTTCTTT
-	TRBV6-5	-	TRBJ2-4	CASARTAKNIQYF	TGTGCCAGCGCCCGGACAGCGAAAAACATTCAGTACTTC
TRBD1	TRBV3-1/TRBV3-2	-	TRBJ2-6	CASSRLRQGSGANVLTF	TGTGCCAGCAGCCGCCTCAGACAGGGATCTGGGGCCAACGTCCTGACTTTC
TRBD1	TRBV7-2	-	TRBJ1-2	CASSSYRGGDYGYTF	TGTGCCAGCAGCTCCTACAGGGGGGGCGACTATGGCTACACCTTC
-	TRBV7-6	-	TRBJ2-5	CASSHWGADQYF	TGTGCCAGCAGCCACTGGGGGGCGGACCAGTACTTC
-	TRBV7-9	-	TRBJ1-5	CASSLAEGGNQPQHF	TGTGCCAGCAGCCTCGCCGAGGGCGGCAATCAGCCCCAGCATTTT
-	TRBV4-1	once	TRBJ1-1	CASSPRVTANTEAFF	TGCGCCAGCAGCCCCAGGGTAACGGCGAACACTGAAGCTTTCTTT
TRBD1	TRBV28	-	TRBJ1-2	CASSPINRGEGYTF	TGTGCCAGCAGTCCTATAAACAGGGGTGAGGGCTACACCTTC
TRBD1	TRBV29-1	-	TRBJ1-1	CSVPRDRTNTEAFF	TGCAGCGTGCCAAGGGACAGGACCAACACTGAAGCTTTCTTT
-	TRBV5-1	-	TRBJ1-1	CASSVGGARSTEAFF	TGCGCCAGCAGCGTGGGGGGGGCTAGGTCCACTGAAGCTTTCTTT
-	TRBV6-1	-	TRBJ1-6	CASSEGWEGGNSPLHF	TGTGCCAGCAGTGAGGGTTGGGAAGGGGGTAATTCACCCCTCCACTTT
-	TRBV5-1	-	TRBJ2-3	CASSLGKLSTDTQYF	TGCGCCAGCAGCTTGGGCAAACTTAGCACAGATACGCAGTATTTT
-	TRBV5-1	once	TRBJ1-2	CASSPGPGGYGYTF	TGCGCCAGCAGCCCAGGACCCGGCGGGTATGGCTACACCTTC
TRBD1	TRBV2	once	TRBJ1-3	CARAGGTGNTIYF	TGTGCCAGGGCAGGGGGAACGGGAAACACCATATATTTT
-	TRBV6-5	-	TRBJ1-3	CASSYRGAGNTIYF	TGTGCCAGCAGTTACCGGGGGGCCGGAAACACCATATATTTT
TRBD2	TRBV11-2	-	TRBJ2-3	CASSLDIAGGTDTQYF	TGTGCCAGCAGCTTAGATATAGCGGGGGGCACAGATACGCAGTATTTT
TRBD2	TRBV4-1	once	TRBJ2-3	CASSLPGGGTDTQYF	TGCGCCAGCAGCCTCCCGGGGGGAGGAACAGATACGCAGTATTTT
-	TRBV5-6	-	TRBJ2-7	CASSLVAGYSSYEQYF	TGTGCCAGCAGCTTGGTGGCAGGTTATAGCTCCTACGAGCAGTACTTC
-	TRBV5-1	once	TRBJ1-5	CASSSPFKGYQPQHF	TGCGCCAGCAGTTCCCCATTTAAGGGGTATCAGCCCCAGCATTTT
TRBD2	TRBV7-2	-	TRBJ2-3	CASSQGLAGDTQYF	TGTGCCAGCAGCCAAGGACTAGCGGGCGATACGCAGTATTTT
-	TRBV5-1	-	TRBJ1-1	CASSLVGGGTEAFF	TGCGCCAGCAGCTTGGTGGGAGGGGGCACTGAAGCTTTCTTT
TRBD1	TRBV7-9	-	TRBJ1-2	CASSAHRGPLYGYTF	TGTGCCAGCAGCGCCCACAGGGGGCCGCTCTATGGCTACACCTTC
-	TRBV19	once	TRBJ1-5	CASSIRDGQPQHF	TGTGCCAGTAGTATAAGGGACGGTCAGCCCCAGCATTTT
-	TRBV4-2	-	TRBJ1-4	CASSQAGGSGVKLFF	TGTGCCAGCAGCCAGGCGGGGGGGTCCGGAGTAAAGCTGTTTTTT
-	TRBV24-1	-	TRBJ1-2	CATQIRDTAVSYTF	TGTGCCACCCAGATTCGGGACACAGCTGTAAGCTACACCTTC
TRBD1	TRBV7-8	-	TRBJ2-3	CASTDRSHTDTQYF	TGTGCCAGTACGGACAGGAGCCACACAGATACGCAGTATTTT
-	TRBV2	-	TRBJ1-2	CASSDKGRGGYTF	TGTGCCAGCAGTGATAAGGGGCGTGGGGGCTACACCTTC
-	TRBV7-3	-	TRBJ2-1	CASSLTPTGEQFF	TGTGCCAGCAGCTTAACCCCCACTGGGGAGCAGTTCTTC
TRBD1	TRBV6-1	few	TRBJ2-7	CASSEVGATGPVYEQYF	TGTGCCAGCAGTGAAGTGGGAGCGACAGGGCCAGTCTACGAGCAGTACTTC
-	TRBV6-5	-	TRBJ1-6	CASSYIVDSPLHF	TGTGCCAGCAGTTACATCGTAGATTCACCCCTCCACTTT
-	TRBV3-1/TRBV3-2	-	TRBJ1-3	CASSQEGGSGNTIYF	TGTGCCAGCAGCCAAGAGGGAGGCTCTGGAAACACCATATATTTT
-	TRBV12-5	-	TRBJ1-5	CASGLAQGYSNQPQHF	TGTGCTAGTGGTTTGGCCCAGGGGTATAGCAATCAGCCCCAGCATTTT
-	TRBV19	once	TRBJ1-2	CASSMGGGWDGYTF	TGTGCCAGTAGTATGGGTGGAGGATGGGATGGCTACACCTTC
-	TRBV11-2	-	TRBJ2-7	CASSTRGPTMNEQYF	TGTGCCAGCAGCACCCGGGGGCCGACCATGAACGAGCAGTACTTC